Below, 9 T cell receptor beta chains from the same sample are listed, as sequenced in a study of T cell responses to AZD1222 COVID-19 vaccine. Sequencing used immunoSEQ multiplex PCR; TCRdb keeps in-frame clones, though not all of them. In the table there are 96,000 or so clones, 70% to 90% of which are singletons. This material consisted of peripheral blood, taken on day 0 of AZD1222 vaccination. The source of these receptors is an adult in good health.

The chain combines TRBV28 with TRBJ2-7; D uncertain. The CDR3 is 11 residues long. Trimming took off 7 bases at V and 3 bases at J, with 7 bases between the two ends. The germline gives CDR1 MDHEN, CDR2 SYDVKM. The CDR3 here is CASKQNYEQYF. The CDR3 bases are TGTGCCAGCAAACAGAACTACGAGCAGTACTTC.

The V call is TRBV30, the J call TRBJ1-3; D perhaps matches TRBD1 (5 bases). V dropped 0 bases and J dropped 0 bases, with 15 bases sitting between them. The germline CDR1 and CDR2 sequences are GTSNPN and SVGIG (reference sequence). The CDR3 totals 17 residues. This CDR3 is CAWSVRSQEDSGNTIYF. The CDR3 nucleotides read TGTGCCTGGAGTGTACGGTCACAGGAAGACTCTGGAAACACCATATATTTT.

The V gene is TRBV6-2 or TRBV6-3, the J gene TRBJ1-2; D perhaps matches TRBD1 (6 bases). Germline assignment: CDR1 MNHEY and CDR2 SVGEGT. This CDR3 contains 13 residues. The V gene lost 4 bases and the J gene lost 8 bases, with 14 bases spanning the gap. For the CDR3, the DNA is TGTGCCAGCAGTTTTACAGGGCCCCGAGGCTACACCTTC. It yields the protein CASSFTGPRGYTF.

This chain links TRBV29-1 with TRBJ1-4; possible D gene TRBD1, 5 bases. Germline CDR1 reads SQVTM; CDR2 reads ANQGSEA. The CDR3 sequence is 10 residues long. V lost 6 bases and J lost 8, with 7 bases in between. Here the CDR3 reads CSVRDEKLFF. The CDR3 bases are TGCAGCGTGAGGGACGAAAAACTGTTTTTT.

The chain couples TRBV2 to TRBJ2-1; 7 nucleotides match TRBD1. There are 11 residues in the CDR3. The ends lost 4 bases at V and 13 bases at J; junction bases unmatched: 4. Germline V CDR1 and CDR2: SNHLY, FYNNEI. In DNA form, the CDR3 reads TGTGCCAGCAGTGTAGGGGACAGACAGTTCTTC. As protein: CASSVGDRQFF.

Here the CDR3 reads CASSFAGGYNEQFF. CDR3 coding DNA: TGTGCCAGCAGCTTTGCGGGCGGCTACAATGAGCAGTTCTTC. The chain has TRBV5-5 and TRBJ2-1, with TRBD2 as a possible D gene (5 bases). The V and J ends lost 2 bases and 3 bases respectively, with 9 bases between them. This CDR3 is built from 14 residues. From germline, CDR1 is SGHKS and CDR2 YYEKEE (reference sequence).

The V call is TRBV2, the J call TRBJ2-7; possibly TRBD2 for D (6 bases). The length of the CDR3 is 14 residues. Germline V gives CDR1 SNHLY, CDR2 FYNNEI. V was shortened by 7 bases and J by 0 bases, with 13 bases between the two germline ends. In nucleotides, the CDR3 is TGTGCCAGCATCGTAGACGGGGGCTCCTACGAGCAGTACTTC. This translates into CASIVDGGSYEQYF.

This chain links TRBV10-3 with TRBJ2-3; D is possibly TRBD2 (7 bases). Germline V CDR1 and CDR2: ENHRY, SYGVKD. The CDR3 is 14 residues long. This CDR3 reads CATGASGITDTQYF. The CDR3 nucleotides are TGTGCAACGGGGGCCAGCGGGATTACAGATACGCAGTATTTT.

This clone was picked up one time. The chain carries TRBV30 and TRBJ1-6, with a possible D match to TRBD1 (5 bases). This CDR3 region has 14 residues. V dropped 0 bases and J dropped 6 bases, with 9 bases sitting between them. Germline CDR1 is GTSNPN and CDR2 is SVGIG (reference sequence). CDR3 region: CAWSVRQGNSPLHF. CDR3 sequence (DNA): TGTGCCTGGAGTGTACGTCAGGGTAATTCACCCCTCCACTTT. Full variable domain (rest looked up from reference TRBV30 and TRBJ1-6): SQTIHQWPATLVQPVGSPLSLECTVEGTSNPNLYWYRQAAGRGLQLLFYSVGIGQISSEVPQNLSASRPQDRQFILSSKKLLLSDSGFYLCAWSVRQGNSPLHFGNGTRLTVT.